These 10 T cell receptor beta chains came from one sample sequenced in a study of identical twins (dated by TCRdb to about 2016). The library was obtained by 5' RACE. The reads were generated on an Illumina HiSeq 2000. The raw public reads went through TCRdb reprocessing: fastp at Q25, MiXCR clone calling, in-frame beta chains kept. Every entry covers one CDR3 protein and lists the most common genes and DNA from its rows. Here the sample has approximately 140,000 distinct CDR3 sequences; around 3.5% occur a single time. The ten largest clonotypes hold 8.1% of the sample. The sequencing sample was made of memory T cells sorted from blood. What the cell subset or site label conveys for this sample: CD45RO+ enriched T cells. Receptors originate from a man aged 18-30 years in good health.

This clonotype was counted ten times or more. The genes are TRBV20-1 and TRBJ1-1; D is possibly TRBD1 (5 bases). This CDR3 region has 13 residues. The V end lost 6 bases, the J end lost 2 bases, and 13 bases lay between the germline ends. The germline gives CDR1 DFQATT, CDR2 SNEGSKA (reference sequence). CDR3 coding DNA: TGCAGTGCCCGGGGGGTGCTTAACACTGAAGCTTTCTTT. It yields the protein CSARGVLNTEAFF.

This clonotype was seen at least ten times. The chain combines TRBV12-3 or TRBV12-4 with TRBJ1-5; D possibly corresponds to TRBD1 (5 bases). The CDR3 runs to 14 residues. Deletions cut 2 bases from V and 9 bases from J, with 14 bases between. Here the CDR3 DNA reads TGTGCCAGCAGTTTAAGGCCAGGGCTGGGGCCCCAGCATTTT. Protein sequence: CASSLRPGLGPQHF.

This clonotype appeared many times. CDR3 residues: CSPRLTAAGDTQYF. CDR3 DNA sequence: TGCAGCCCGAGGCTTACGGCCGCAGGAGATACGCAGTATTTT. This chain links TRBV29-1 with TRBJ2-3; D is unclear. This CDR3 region has 14 residues. The germline V gene encodes CDR1 SQVTM and CDR2 ANQGSEA. Trimming took off 8 bases at V and 5 bases at J, with 20 bases between the two ends.

This clonotype was seen at least ten times. The genes are TRBV29-1 and TRBJ1-2; D is perhaps TRBD1 (5 bases). This CDR3 is 11 amino acids long. The germline CDR1 and CDR2 sequences are SQVTM and ANQGSEA. With 4 bases removed from V and 4 bases from J, the gap between germline ends came to 7 bases. CDR3 coding DNA: TGCAGCGTTGCGGGGGGCTATGGCTACACCTTC. Translation: CSVAGGYGYTF.

There are many counts of this clonotype. DNA for the CDR3: TGCAGCGTGGGACGGTCGAACACCGGGGAGCTGTTTTTT. Amino acid sequence: CSVGRSNTGELFF. The chain employs TRBV29-1 and TRBJ2-2; possibly TRBD1 or TRBD2 for D (5 bases each). The V and J ends lost 6 bases and 0 bases respectively, with 8 bases between them. CDR3 length equals 13 residues. Per germline, CDR1 SQVTM and CDR2 ANQGSEA.

This clonotype has a count of ten or more. V is TRBV7-8 and J is TRBJ1-3; D is possibly TRBD1 (5 bases). V lost 5 bases to trimming and J lost 0 bases, with 17 bases between them. The CDR3 contains 17 residues. From germline, CDR1 is SGHVS and CDR2 FQNEAQ. CDR3 DNA sequence: TGTGCCAGCAGCCCCAGAGTCGGGGACCTCTCTGGAAACACCATATATTTT. Its translation is CASSPRVGDLSGNTIYF.

In its sample, this clonotype was seen many times. V and J are TRBV5-1 and TRBJ2-1; tentative D call: TRBD2 (6 bases). The germline V and J ends were trimmed by 5 bases and 0 bases, with 15 bases remaining between them. CDR3 length: 16 residues. Germline CDR1 reads SGHRS; CDR2 reads YFSETQ. CDR3: CASRGASASSYNEQFF. As DNA, the CDR3 is TGCGCCAGCAGAGGTGCTAGCGCGAGCTCCTACAATGAGCAGTTCTTC.

This clonotype was seen repeatedly, ten times or more. CDR3 residues: CASSFRHLGQPQHF. The CDR3, as DNA: TGTGCCAGCAGTTTTCGTCACTTGGGTCAGCCCCAGCATTTT. The chain employs TRBV28 and TRBJ1-5; D ambiguous. V gave up 3 bases and J gave up 6 bases, with 12 bases separating them. This CDR3 region has 14 residues. The germline CDR1 and CDR2 sequences are MDHEN and SYDVKM.

This clonotype was seen repeatedly, ten times or more. The J gene is TRBJ2-5, the V gene TRBV6-6; no clear D gene. This CDR3 region has 13 residues. V lost 4 bases and J lost 1, with 7 bases in between. The germline gives CDR1 MNHNY, CDR2 SVGAGI (reference sequence). Here the CDR3 reads CASSSDVQETQYF. CDR3 nucleotides: TGTGCCAGCAGTTCAGATGTCCAAGAGACCCAGTACTTC.

This clonotype was counted at least ten times. The chain links TRBV12-3 or TRBV12-4 to TRBJ1-2; D gene uncertain. Trimming removed 6 bases at V and 2 bases at J, with 10 bases between. The length of the CDR3 is 13 residues. Here the CDR3 DNA reads TGTGCCAGCAGCCCGGGAATCAACTATGGCTACACCTTC. This gives the protein CASSPGINYGYTF.